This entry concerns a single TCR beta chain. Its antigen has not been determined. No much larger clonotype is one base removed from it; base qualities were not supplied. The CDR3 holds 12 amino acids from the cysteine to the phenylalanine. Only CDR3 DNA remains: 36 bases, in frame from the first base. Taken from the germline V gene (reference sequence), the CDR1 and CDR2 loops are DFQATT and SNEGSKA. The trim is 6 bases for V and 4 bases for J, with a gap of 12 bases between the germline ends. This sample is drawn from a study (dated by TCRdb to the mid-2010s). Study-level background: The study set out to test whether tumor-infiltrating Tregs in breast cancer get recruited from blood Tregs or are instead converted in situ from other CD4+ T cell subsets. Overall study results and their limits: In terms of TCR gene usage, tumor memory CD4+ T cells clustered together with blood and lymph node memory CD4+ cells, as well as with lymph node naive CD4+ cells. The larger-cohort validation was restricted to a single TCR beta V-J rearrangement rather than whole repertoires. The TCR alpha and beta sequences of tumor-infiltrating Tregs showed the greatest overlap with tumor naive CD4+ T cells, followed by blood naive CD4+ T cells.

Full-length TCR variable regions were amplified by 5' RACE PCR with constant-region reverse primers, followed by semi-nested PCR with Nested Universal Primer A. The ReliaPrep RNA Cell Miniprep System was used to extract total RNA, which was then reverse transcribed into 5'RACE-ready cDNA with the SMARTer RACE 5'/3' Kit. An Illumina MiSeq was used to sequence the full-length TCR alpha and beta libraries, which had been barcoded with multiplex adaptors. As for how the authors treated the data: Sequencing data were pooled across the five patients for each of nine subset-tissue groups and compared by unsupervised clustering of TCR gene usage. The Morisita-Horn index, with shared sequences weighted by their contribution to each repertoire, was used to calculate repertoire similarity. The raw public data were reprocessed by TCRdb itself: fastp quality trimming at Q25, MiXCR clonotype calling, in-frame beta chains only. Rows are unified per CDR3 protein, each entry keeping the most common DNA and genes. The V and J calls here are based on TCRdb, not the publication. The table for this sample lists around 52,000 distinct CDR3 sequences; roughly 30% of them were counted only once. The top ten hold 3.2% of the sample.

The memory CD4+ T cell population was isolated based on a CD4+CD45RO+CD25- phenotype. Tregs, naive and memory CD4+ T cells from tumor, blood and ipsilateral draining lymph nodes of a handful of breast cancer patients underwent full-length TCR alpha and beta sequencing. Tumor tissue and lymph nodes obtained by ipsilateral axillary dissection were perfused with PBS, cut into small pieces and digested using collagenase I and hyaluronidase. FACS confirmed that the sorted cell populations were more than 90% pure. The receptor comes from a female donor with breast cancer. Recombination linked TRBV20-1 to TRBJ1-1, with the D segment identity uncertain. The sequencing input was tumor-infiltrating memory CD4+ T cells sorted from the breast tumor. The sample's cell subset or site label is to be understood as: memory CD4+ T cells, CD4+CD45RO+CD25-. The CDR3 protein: CSAGPGGTEAFF. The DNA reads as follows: TGCAGTGCGGGTCCAGGTGGCACTGAAGCTTTCTTT.